The clone carrying this T cell receptor beta chain was found a few times. V was cut by 6 bases and J by 7 bases, with 19 bases left in between. This CDR3 is built from 15 residues. Germline assignment: CDR1 SEHNR and CDR2 FQNEAQ (reference sequence). The sample is drawn from a study of identical twins. TCRdb re-derived calls from the 5' RACE reads in MiXCR, one entry per CDR3 protein. This sample has 350,000 or so distinct CDR3 sequences; around 12% occur once, and the top ten carry around 7.8%. The sample was also linked to a second study, of yellow fever vaccine responses in identical twins.

The chain joins TRBV7-9 to TRBJ2-1, with D hard to call. Sample: CD8+ T cells sorted from blood. The sequence derives from a woman aged 18-29 years in good health. This CDR3 is CASSPLANPWNEQFF. The CDR3 coding sequence is TGTGCCAGCAGTCCACTTGCGAACCCTTGGAATGAGCAGTTCTTC.